The rows below give T cell receptor beta chains drawn from one sample of a study of cytomegalovirus exposure and HLA in healthy donors. Sequencing used immunoSEQ multiplex PCR; TCRdb keeps in-frame clones, though not all of them. The table counts 200,000 to 250,000 clones; roughly 0.89% lies in the top ten. The sample was PBMCs. The receptors here all came from a woman in her 30s in good health and CMV-seropositive. Both conserved end residues are part of each CDR3. D genes are given only for firm matches.

cdr3_aa: CASSGLAGLNKTQYF; cdr3_nt: TGTGCCAGTAGTGGACTAGCGGGATTGAACAAGACCCAGTACTTC; v_call: TRBV19; j_call: TRBJ2-5; d_call: TRBD2
cdr3_aa: CASSTGREYGYTF; cdr3_nt: TGTGCCAGCAGCACCGGGAGGGAGTATGGCTACACCTTC; v_call: TRBV7-2; j_call: TRBJ1-2; d_call: -
cdr3_aa: CASRLGSPLNEQFF; cdr3_nt: TGTGCCAGCAGACTAGGGAGCCCCCTTAATGAGCAGTTCTTC; v_call: TRBV27; j_call: TRBJ2-1; d_call: -
cdr3_aa: CSVEQGREALNEQFF; cdr3_nt: TGCAGCGTTGAACAAGGGCGGGAGGCCCTCAATGAGCAGTTCTTC; v_call: TRBV29-1; j_call: TRBJ2-1; d_call: TRBD2
cdr3_aa: CASITGGLNTEAFF; cdr3_nt: TGTGCCAGCATCACAGGGGGCCTGAACACTGAAGCTTTCTTT; v_call: TRBV28; j_call: TRBJ1-1; d_call: TRBD1
cdr3_aa: CASSPSSSGNEQFF; cdr3_nt: TGCGCCAGCAGCCCTTCCTCTAGCGGCAATGAGCAGTTCTTC; v_call: TRBV4-3; j_call: TRBJ2-1; d_call: TRBD2
cdr3_aa: CASSLSGRQGSQPQHF; cdr3_nt: TGTGCCAGCAGCTTAAGTGGGCGGCAGGGCTCGCAGCCCCAGCATTTT; v_call: TRBV7-2; j_call: TRBJ1-5; d_call: -
cdr3_aa: CASSPGTGLEPQHF; cdr3_nt: TGTGCCAGCAGCCCAGGGACAGGGCTTGAGCCCCAGCATTTT; v_call: TRBV4-2; j_call: TRBJ1-5; d_call: TRBD1
cdr3_aa: CASSGGFRTQYF; cdr3_nt: TGTGCCAGCAGCGGAGGGTTTCGGACCCAGTACTTC; v_call: TRBV28; j_call: TRBJ2-5; d_call: -
cdr3_aa: CASSQGTVGREKLFF; cdr3_nt: TGCGCCAGCAGCCAAGGGACAGTAGGTAGGGAAAAACTGTTTTTT; v_call: TRBV4-1; j_call: TRBJ1-4; d_call: -
cdr3_aa: CATSRGRGLSYEQYF; cdr3_nt: TGTGCCACCAGCAGAGGCAGGGGCTTATCCTACGAGCAGTACTTC; v_call: TRBV15; j_call: TRBJ2-7; d_call: -